This T cell receptor (beta chain) was sequenced during a study of blood T cell repertoires in COVID-19. Study overall: Material from acute and convalescent COVID-19 was sourced from the United States, Italy and Spain. PBMCs, B-cell-depleted T cells, or T cells provided the cDNA or gDNA that made up the material.

As processed by the authors: Amplification with reference gene primers provided the estimates of nucleated cell counts. Assay used: immunoSEQ multiplex PCR; TCRdb lists only in-frame clones, some missing. V and J calls plus clone size are reproduced from that table; the DNA served to infer D and trimming. The table has approximately 200,000 clones, around 87% seen once. The CDR3 is 12 amino acids. The V end lost 6 bases, the J end lost 10 bases, and 12 bases lay between the germline ends. Per the germline V gene, CDR1 is KGHSH and CDR2 is LQKENI. The clonotype comes from a man aged 55 to 69 who had recovered from COVID-19. Sequenced sample: peripheral blood. This chain links TRBV18 with TRBJ1-4; maybe TRBD1 (6 bases). CDR3 loop: CASSPPQGKLFF. CDR3 bases: TGTGCCAGCTCGCCCCCACAGGGAAAACTGTTTTTT.